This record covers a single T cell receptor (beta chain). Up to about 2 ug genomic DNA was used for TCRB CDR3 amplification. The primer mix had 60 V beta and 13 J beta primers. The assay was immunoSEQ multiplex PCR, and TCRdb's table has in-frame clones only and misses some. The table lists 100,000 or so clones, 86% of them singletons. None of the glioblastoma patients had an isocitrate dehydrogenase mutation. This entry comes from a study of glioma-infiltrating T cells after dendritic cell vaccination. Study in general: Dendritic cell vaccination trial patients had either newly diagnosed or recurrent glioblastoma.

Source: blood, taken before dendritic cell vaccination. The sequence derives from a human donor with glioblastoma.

CDR3 region: CATSGPREGHNEQFF. For the CDR3, the DNA is TGTGCCACCAGCGGACCCCGGGAGGGCCACAATGAGCAGTTCTTC. V and J are TRBV15 and TRBJ2-1, with TRBD2 identical over 8 bases. Per the germline V gene, CDR1 is LNHNV and CDR2 is YYDKDF (reference sequence). The CDR3 spans 15 residues. Trimming removed 5 bases from V and 5 bases from J; junction bases left unmatched: 8. The full variable domain, rest sourced from reference TRBV15 and TRBJ2-1, is DAMVIQNPRYQVTQFGKPVTLSCSQTLNHNVMYWYQQKSSQAPKLLFHYYDKDFNNEADTPDNFQSRRPNTSFCFLDIRSPGLGDTAMYLCATSGPREGHNEQFFGPGTRLTVL.